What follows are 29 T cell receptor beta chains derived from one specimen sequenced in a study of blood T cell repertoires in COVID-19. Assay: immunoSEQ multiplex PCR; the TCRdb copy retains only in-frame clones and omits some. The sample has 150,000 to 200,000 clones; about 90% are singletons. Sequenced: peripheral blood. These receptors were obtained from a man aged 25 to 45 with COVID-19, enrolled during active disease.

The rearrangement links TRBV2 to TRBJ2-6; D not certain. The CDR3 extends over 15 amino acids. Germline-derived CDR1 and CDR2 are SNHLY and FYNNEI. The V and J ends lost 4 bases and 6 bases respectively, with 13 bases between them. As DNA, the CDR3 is TGTGCCAGCAGTGCGACAAGGCCCTTGGCCAACGTCCTGACTTTC. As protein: CASSATRPLANVLTF.

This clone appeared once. In nucleotides, the CDR3 is TGTGCCAGCAGCTTAGACGGTAGGGGGACGGCACCTACCTTC. It translates to CASSLDGRGTAPTF. This chain connects TRBV7-9 to TRBJ1-2, with D tentatively TRBD1 (6 bases). CDR3 size: 14 residues. Germline V gene sequence: CDR1 SEHNR, CDR2 FQNEAQ (reference sequence). Between the trimmed V and J ends, which lost 1 base and 14 bases, there was a span of 20 bases.

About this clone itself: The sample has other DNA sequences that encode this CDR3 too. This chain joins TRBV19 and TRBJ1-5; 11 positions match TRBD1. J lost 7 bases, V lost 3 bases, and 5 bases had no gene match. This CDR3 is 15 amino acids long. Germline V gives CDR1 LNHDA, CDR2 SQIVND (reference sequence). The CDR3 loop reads CASSIWTGGGQPQHF. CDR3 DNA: TGTGCCAGTAGTATCTGGACAGGGGGCGGCCAGCCCCAGCATTTT.

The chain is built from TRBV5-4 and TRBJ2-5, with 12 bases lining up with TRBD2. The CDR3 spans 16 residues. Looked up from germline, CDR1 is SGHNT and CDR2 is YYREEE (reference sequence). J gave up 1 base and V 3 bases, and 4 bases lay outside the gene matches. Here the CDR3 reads CASSYTSGRIQETQYF. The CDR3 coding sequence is TGTGCCAGCAGCTACACTAGCGGGAGGATCCAAGAGACCCAGTACTTC.

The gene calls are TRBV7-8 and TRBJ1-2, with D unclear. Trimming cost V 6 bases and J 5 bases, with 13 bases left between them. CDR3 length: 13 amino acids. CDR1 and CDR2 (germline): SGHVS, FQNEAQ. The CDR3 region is CASRRELGYGYTF. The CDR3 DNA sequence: TGTGCCAGCAGGCGGGAGTTGGGTTATGGCTACACCTTC.

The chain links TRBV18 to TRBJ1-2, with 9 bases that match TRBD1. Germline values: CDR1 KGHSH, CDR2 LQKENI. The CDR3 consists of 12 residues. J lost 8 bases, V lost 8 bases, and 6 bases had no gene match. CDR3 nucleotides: TGTGCCAGCACCCGGGACAGGGTAGGCTACACCTTC. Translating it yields CASTRDRVGYTF.

The CDR3 sequence: CASSTTGSSVVETQYF. CDR3 nucleotide sequence: TGTGCCAGTAGTACGACAGGGTCATCTGTTGTGGAGACCCAGTACTTC. The V call is TRBV19, the J call TRBJ2-5; the match to TRBD1 covers 7 bases. J was trimmed by 5 bases and V by 4 bases; bases with no gene match: 13. Germline lookup yields CDR1 LNHDA and CDR2 SQIVND (reference sequence). The CDR3 consists of 16 residues.

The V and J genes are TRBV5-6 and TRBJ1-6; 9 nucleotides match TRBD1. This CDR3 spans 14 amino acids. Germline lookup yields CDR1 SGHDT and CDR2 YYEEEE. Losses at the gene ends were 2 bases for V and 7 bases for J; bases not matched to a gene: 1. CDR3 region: CASSLGQGNSPLHF. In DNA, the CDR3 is TGTGCCAGCAGCTTAGGACAGGGGAATTCACCCCTCCACTTT.

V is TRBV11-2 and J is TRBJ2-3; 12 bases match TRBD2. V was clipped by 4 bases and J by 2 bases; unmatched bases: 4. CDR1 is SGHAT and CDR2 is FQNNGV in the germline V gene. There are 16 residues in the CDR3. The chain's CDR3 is CASSSRTSGATDTQYF. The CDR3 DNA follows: TGTGCCAGCAGCTCGCGGACTAGCGGGGCCACAGATACGCAGTATTTT.

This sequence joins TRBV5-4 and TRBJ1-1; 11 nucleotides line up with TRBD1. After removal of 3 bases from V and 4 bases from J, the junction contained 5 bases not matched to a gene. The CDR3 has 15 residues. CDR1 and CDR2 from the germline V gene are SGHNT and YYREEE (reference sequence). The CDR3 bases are TGTGCCAGCAGCTGGGCCGGGACAGGGGGCACTGAAGCTTTCTTT. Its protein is CASSWAGTGGTEAFF.

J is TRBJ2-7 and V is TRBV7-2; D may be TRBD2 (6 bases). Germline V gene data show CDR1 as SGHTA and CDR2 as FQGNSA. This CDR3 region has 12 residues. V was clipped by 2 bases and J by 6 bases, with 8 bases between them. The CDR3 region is CASSLTEGEQYF. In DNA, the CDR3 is TGTGCCAGCAGCTTAACGGAGGGCGAGCAGTACTTC.

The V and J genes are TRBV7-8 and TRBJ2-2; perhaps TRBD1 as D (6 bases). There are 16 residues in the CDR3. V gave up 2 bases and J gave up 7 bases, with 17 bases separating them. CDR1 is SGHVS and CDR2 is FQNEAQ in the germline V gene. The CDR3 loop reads CASSLTDALGGGELFF. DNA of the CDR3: TGTGCCAGCAGCTTAACGGACGCTCTAGGGGGCGGGGAGCTGTTTTTT.

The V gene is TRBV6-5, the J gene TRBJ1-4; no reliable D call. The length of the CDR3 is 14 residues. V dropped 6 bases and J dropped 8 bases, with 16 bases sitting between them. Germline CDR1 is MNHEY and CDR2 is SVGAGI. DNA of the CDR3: TGTGCCAGCAGGTCCAAAGAGGTTTGGGAAAAACTGTTTTTT. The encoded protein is CASRSKEVWEKLFF.

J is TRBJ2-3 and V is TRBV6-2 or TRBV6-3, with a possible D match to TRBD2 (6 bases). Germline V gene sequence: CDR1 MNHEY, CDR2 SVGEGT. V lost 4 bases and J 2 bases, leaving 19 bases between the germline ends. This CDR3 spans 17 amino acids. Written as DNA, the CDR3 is TGTGCCAGCAGTTTCGGGTATCGGGGGAGGACCACAGATACGCAGTATTTT. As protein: CASSFGYRGRTTDTQYF.

The CDR3 is CASSLFGTSGSHLYEQYF. For the CDR3, the DNA is TGTGCCAGCAGTTTATTTGGGACTAGCGGGAGTCACCTCTACGAGCAGTACTTC. The rearrangement joins TRBV27 to TRBJ2-7, with 14 bases identical to TRBD2. This CDR3 comprises 18 residues. CDR1 MNHEY and CDR2 SMNVEV come from the germline V gene (reference sequence). Trimming removed 1 base from V and 3 bases from J; junction bases left unmatched: 8.

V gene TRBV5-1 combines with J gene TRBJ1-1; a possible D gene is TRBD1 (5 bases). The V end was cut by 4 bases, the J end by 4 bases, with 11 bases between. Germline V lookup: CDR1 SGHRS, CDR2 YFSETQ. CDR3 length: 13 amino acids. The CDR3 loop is CASSGTGVTEAFF. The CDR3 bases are TGCGCCAGCAGCGGGACTGGGGTCACTGAAGCTTTCTTT.

The CDR3 coding sequence is TGTGCCAGCAGCTTGAGGACCGGGGACACTGAAGCTTTCTTT. Protein product: CASSLRTGDTEAFF. The chain combines TRBV5-4 with TRBJ1-1; the D is unclear. Germline V gives CDR1 SGHNT, CDR2 YYREEE (reference sequence). CDR3 length: 14 amino acids. V gave up 1 base and J gave up 3 bases, with 10 bases separating them.

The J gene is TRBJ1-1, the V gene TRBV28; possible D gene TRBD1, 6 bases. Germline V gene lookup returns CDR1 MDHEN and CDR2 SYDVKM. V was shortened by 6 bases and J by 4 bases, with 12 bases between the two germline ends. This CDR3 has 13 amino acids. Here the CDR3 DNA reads TGTGCCAGCAGCCGGGACACCACCACTGAAGCTTTCTTT. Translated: CASSRDTTTEAFF.

CDR3 coding DNA: TGTGCCAGCAGCGGACAGGCAGCCAAAAACATTCAGTACTTC. This translates into CASSGQAAKNIQYF. The V gene is TRBV7-6, the J gene TRBJ2-4, with 7 positions matching TRBD1. The V and J ends lost 5 bases and 0 bases, in that order; junction bases with no gene match: 1. The CDR3 consists of 14 residues. Germline V gene lookup returns CDR1 SGHVS and CDR2 FNYEAQ. Drawing the rest from reference TRBV7-6 and TRBJ2-4, the complete variable domain is GAGVSQSPRYKVTKRGQDVALRCDPISGHVSLYWYRQALGQGPEFLTYFNYEAQQDKSGLPNDRFSAERPEGSISTLTIQRTEQRDSAMYRCASSGQAAKNIQYFGAGTRLSVL.

The CDR3 loop reads CASSLEGEGNSPLHF. The CDR3 nucleotides are TGTGCCAGCAGTCTGGAGGGGGAGGGTAATTCACCCCTCCACTTT. This sequence joins TRBV6-5 and TRBJ1-6, with D tentatively TRBD1 (6 bases). CDR1 is MNHEY, CDR2 SVGAGI, per germline. This CDR3 spans 15 amino acids. V gave up 5 bases and J gave up 6 bases, with 14 bases separating them.

The CDR3 DNA follows: TGTGCCAGCAGTGAATTCCAGGGGGCAGGAGAAAAACTGTTTTTT. Translation gives CASSEFQGAGEKLFF. The chain couples TRBV6-1 to TRBJ1-4, with 8 bases aligning to TRBD1. There are 15 residues in the CDR3. Trimming removed 2 bases from V and 8 bases from J; junction bases left unmatched: 7. Germline-derived CDR1 and CDR2 are MNHNS and SASEGT.

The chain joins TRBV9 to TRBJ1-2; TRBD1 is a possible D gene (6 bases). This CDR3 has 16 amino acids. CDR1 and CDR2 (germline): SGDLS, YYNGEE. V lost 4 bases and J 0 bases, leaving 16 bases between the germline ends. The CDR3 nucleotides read TGTGCCAGCAGCTCCCGTGGGAACAGGGCTAACTATGGCTACACCTTC. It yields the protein CASSSRGNRANYGYTF.

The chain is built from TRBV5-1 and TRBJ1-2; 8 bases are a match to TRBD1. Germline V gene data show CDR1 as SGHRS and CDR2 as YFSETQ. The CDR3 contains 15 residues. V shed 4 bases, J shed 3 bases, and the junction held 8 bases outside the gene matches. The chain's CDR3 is CASSIAQGADYGYTF. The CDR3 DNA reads TGCGCCAGCAGCATTGCCCAGGGGGCGGACTATGGCTACACCTTC. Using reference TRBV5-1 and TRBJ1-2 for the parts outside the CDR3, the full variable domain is KAGVTQTPRYLIKTRGQQVTLSCSPISGHRSVSWYQQTPGQGLQFLFEYFSETQRNKGNFPGRFSGRQFSNSRSEMNVSTLELGDSALYLCASSIAQGADYGYTFGSGTRLTVV.

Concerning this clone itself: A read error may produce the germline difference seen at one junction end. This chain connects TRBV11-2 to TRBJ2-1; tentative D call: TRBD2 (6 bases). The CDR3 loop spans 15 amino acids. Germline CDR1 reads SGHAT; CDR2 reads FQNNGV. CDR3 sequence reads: CASSPQILLGGLTIF. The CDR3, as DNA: TGTGCCAGCAGCCCACAAATCCTATTGGGGGGACTTACGATCTTC. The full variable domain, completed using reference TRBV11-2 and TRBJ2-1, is EAGVAQSPRYKIIEKRQSVAFWCNPISGHATLYWYQQILGQGPKLLIQFQNNGVVDDSQLPKDRFSAERLKGVDSTLKIQPAKLEDSAVYLCASSPQILLGGLTIFGPGTRLTVL.

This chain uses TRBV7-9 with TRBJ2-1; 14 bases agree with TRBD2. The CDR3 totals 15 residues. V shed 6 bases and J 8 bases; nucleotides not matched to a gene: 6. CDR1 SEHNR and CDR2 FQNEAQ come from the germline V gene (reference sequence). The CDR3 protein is CASSVTSGGADEQFF. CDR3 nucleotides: TGTGCCAGCAGTGTGACTAGCGGGGGGGCCGATGAGCAGTTCTTC.

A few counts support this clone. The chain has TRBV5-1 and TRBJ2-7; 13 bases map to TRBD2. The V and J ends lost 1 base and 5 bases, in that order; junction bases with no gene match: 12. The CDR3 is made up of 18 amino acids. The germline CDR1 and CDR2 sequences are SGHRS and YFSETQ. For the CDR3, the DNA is TGCGCCAGCAGCTTGTCGAAAGCCGGGACTAGCGGGAACGACGAGCAGTACTTC. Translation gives CASSLSKAGTSGNDEQYF.

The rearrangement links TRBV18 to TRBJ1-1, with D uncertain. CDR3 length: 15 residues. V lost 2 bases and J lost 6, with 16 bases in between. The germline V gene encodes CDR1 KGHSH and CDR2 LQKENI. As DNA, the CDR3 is TGTGCCAGCTCACCAACGGAGGAATGGAGGGCTGAAGCTTTCTTT. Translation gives CASSPTEEWRAEAFF.

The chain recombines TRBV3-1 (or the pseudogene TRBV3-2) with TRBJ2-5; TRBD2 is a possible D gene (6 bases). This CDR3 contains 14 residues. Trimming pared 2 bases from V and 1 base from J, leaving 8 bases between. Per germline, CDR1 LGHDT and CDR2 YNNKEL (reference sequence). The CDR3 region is CASSQRDFQETQYF. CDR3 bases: TGTGCCAGCAGCCAACGGGACTTCCAAGAGACCCAGTACTTC.

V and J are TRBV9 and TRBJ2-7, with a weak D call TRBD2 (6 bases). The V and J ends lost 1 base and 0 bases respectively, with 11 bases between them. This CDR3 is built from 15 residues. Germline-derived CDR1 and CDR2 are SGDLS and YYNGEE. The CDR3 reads CASSVSSGFSYEQYF. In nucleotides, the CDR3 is TGTGCCAGCAGCGTAAGTAGCGGCTTCTCCTACGAGCAGTACTTC.